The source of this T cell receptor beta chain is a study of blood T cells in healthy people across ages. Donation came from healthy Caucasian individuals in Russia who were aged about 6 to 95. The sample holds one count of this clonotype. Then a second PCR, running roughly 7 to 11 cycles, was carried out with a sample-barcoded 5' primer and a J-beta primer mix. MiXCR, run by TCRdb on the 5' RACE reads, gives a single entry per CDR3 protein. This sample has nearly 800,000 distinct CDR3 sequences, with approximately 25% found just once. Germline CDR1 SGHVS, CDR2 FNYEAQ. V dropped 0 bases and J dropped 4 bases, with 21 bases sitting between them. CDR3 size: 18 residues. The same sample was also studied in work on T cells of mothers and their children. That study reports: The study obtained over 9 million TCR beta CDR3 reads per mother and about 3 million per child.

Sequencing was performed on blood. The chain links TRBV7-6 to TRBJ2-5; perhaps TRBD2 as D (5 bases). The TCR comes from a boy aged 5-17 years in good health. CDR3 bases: TGTGCCAGCAGCTTAGCGTACCCCACTAGGTCTAGTCTAGAGACCCAGTACTTC. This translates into CASSLAYPTRSSLETQYF. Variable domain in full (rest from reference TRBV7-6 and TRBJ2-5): GAGVSQSPRYKVTKRGQDVALRCDPISGHVSLYWYRQALGQGPEFLTYFNYEAQQDKSGLPNDRFSAERPEGSISTLTIQRTEQRDSAMYRCASSLAYPTRSSLETQYFGPGTRLLVL.